Each of the 27 T cell receptor beta chains below was sequenced from the same sample in a study of T cell repertoires in cytomegalovirus infection. TCRdb recomputed calls from the reads with MiXCR, one row per CDR3 protein. The sample consists of approximately 910,000 distinct CDR3 sequences, 25% to 40% of them appearing once. Antigens for these TCRs are unknown. The source was cultured CD8+ T cells from PBMCs, collected from culture after CMV antigen stimulation. The receptors originated from a human donor in good health (CMV status not recorded). Some clones in this sample may be carry-over from other donors' samples.

The chain joins TRBV15 to TRBJ1-5; D possibly corresponds to TRBD1 (6 bases). CDR1 is LNHNV and CDR2 is YYDKDF in the germline V gene (reference sequence). The CDR3 runs 18 residues. Trimming took 1 base from V and 0 from J, leaving 16 bases between them. CDR3 amino acids: CATSRGVGGAYSNQPQHF. The CDR3 DNA follows: TGTGCCACCAGCAGAGGGGTCGGGGGGGCGTATAGCAATCAGCCCCAGCATTTT.

The table lists this clonotype with many counts. CDR3 nucleotide sequence: TGTGCCAGCACCGAGAAGGCATTCGGGGGCTTGAACACTGAAGCTTTCTTT. This encodes CASTEKAFGGLNTEAFF. The rearrangement links TRBV6-1 to TRBJ1-1, with a weak D call TRBD1 (6 bases). Germline lookup yields CDR1 MNHNS and CDR2 SASEGT. V was clipped by 7 bases and J by 0 bases, with 21 bases between them. The CDR3 runs to 17 residues.

In its sample, this clonotype was seen a few times. This chain links TRBV12-3 or TRBV12-4 with TRBJ2-5; 8 nucleotides agree with TRBD1. The CDR3 sequence is 14 residues long. V was clipped by 6 bases and J by 5 bases; unmatched bases: 8. The CDR3 loop reads CASRLLGQAETQYF. Written as DNA, the CDR3 is TGTGCCAGCAGACTTTTGGGACAGGCGGAGACCCAGTACTTC.

The rearrangement links TRBV12-3 or TRBV12-4 to TRBJ2-7; TRBD1 aligns across 8 bases. The CDR3 covers 16 residues. Trimming cost V 6 bases and J 3 bases; bases outside gene matches: 13. This chain's CDR3 is CASSLTRQGSLYEQYF. CDR3 coding DNA: TGTGCCAGCAGCCTAACCCGACAGGGGTCCCTCTACGAGCAGTACTTC.

This clonotype was detected a few times. The rearrangement uses TRBV7-9 and TRBJ2-1; D may be TRBD1 or TRBD2 (5 bases each). In germline, CDR1 is SEHNR, CDR2 FQNEAQ (reference sequence). V was pared by 3 bases and J by 3 bases, with 9 bases between. The CDR3 runs to 14 residues. The CDR3 sequence: CASSFEGIYNEQFF. CDR3 sequence (DNA): TGTGCCAGCAGCTTTGAGGGGATCTACAATGAGCAGTTCTTC.

This clonotype was counted between two and nine times. The CDR3 DNA reads TGTGCCAGCGGTACAGGGTGGGTCCTCACTGAAGCTTTCTTT. Translating it yields CASGTGWVLTEAFF. The chain combines TRBV6-1 with TRBJ1-1; weak D call: TRBD1 (6 bases). Trimming removed 8 bases from V and 4 bases from J, with 17 bases in between. Germline lookup yields CDR1 MNHNS and CDR2 SASEGT. This CDR3 is built from 14 residues.

Turning to this clonotype: One base away lies a much larger clone, so this may be a sequencing read error. V usage is TRBV7-6 and J usage is TRBJ2-2, with D perhaps matching TRBD1 or TRBD2 (5 bases each). This CDR3 region has 16 residues. Germline values: CDR1 SGHVS, CDR2 FNYEAQ. CDR3 residues: CASSPQGYTNTGERFF. The CDR3 bases are TGTGCCAGCAGCCCTCAGGGATATACGAACACCGGGGAGCGGTTTTTT.

The chain carries TRBV29-1 and TRBJ2-1; weak D call: TRBD2 (7 bases). The V gene's germline CDR1 is SQVTM and CDR2 ANQGSEA. This CDR3 contains 12 residues. DNA of the CDR3: TGCAGTACTTTGGGGGGGCTCAATGAGCAGTTCTTC. It codes for CSTLGGLNEQFF.

The chain uses TRBV27 and TRBJ1-1; D unresolved. V lost 3 bases, J lost 7 bases, and 9 bases lay in between. The CDR3 loop spans 12 amino acids. Germline V CDR1 and CDR2: MNHEY, SMNVEV (reference sequence). This chain's CDR3 is CASSLGQFEAFF. The CDR3 DNA is TGTGCCAGCAGTTTGGGCCAGTTTGAAGCTTTCTTT.

The chain carries TRBV24-1 and TRBJ2-3; D not certain. Trimming left V 9 bases short and J 4 bases short, with 13 bases between. This CDR3 spans 13 amino acids. Per the germline V gene, CDR1 is KGHDR and CDR2 is SFDVKD. In DNA, the CDR3 is TGTGCCACCCAAGACAAGGGTGCAGATACGCAGTATTTT. This translates into CATQDKGADTQYF.

This rearrangement joins TRBV7-2 to TRBJ2-7; the D is unclear. V lost 4 bases and J 2 bases, leaving 9 bases between the germline ends. Germline V gives CDR1 SGHTA, CDR2 FQGNSA. There are 13 residues in the CDR3. DNA of the CDR3: TGTGCCAGCAGCTCTGCGTCCGCCTACGAGCAGTACGTC. The encoded protein is CASSSASAYEQYV.

The chain recombines TRBV6-6 with TRBJ1-5; the match to TRBD1 covers 7 bases. Trimming cost V 4 bases and J 7 bases; bases outside gene matches: 19. The length of the CDR3 is 18 residues. Germline lookup yields CDR1 MNHNY and CDR2 SVGAGI (reference sequence). The CDR3 coding sequence is TGTGCCAGCAGTTCTAACCTACTCGACAGGGTCCATGGCCAGCCCCAGCATTTT. Encoded protein: CASSSNLLDRVHGQPQHF.

The CDR3 sequence is CASRGPSYNEQFF. In nucleotides, the CDR3 is TGTGCTAGCCGGGGGCCCTCCTACAATGAGCAGTTCTTC. The chain recombines TRBV28 with TRBJ2-1; the D gene could be TRBD1 or TRBD2 (6 bases each). This CDR3 is 13 amino acids long. CDR1 and CDR2 from the germline V gene are MDHEN and SYDVKM. The whole variable domain, remainder taken from reference TRBV28 and TRBJ2-1, is DVKVTQSSRYLVKRTGEKVFLECVQDMDHENMFWYRQDPGLGLRLIYFSYDVKMKEKGDIPEGYSVSREKKERFSLILESASTNQTSMYLCASRGPSYNEQFFGPGTRLTVL.

The table lists this clonotype with a count of one. V usage is TRBV6-2 or TRBV6-3 and J usage is TRBJ1-1; D remains ambiguous. Germline lookup yields CDR1 MNHEY and CDR2 SVGEGT. The CDR3 spans 14 residues. Trimming shortened V by 4 bases and J by 2 bases, and 11 bases separated the two germline ends. CDR3 region: CASSSGRVNTEAFF. In nucleotides, the CDR3 is TGTGCCAGCAGTTCCGGGAGGGTAAACACTGAAGCTTTCTTT.

This rearrangement joins TRBV6-1 to TRBJ1-1; tentative D call: TRBD1 (5 bases). From germline, CDR1 is MNHNS and CDR2 SASEGT. Trimming shortened V by 1 base and J by 5 bases, and 8 bases separated the two germline ends. The CDR3 spans 13 residues. The CDR3 here is CASSEVGGTEAFF. The DNA of the CDR3 is TGTGCCAGCAGTGAAGTGGGGGGGACTGAAGCTTTCTTT.

This rearrangement joins TRBV29-1 to TRBJ1-2, with D maybe TRBD1 (6 bases). The CDR3 is made up of 15 amino acids. Per the germline V gene, CDR1 is SQVTM and CDR2 is ANQGSEA. V was clipped by 2 bases and J by 3 bases, with 16 bases between them. CDR3 loop: CSVETEDSPYYGYTF. CDR3 in DNA: TGCAGCGTTGAAACTGAGGACAGTCCTTACTATGGCTACACCTTC.

Turning to this clonotype: A much larger clone differs from this one at a single base, so this may be a read error. The chain has TRBV12-3 or TRBV12-4 and TRBJ2-3; TRBD1 matches 8 bases. The CDR3 length is 15 residues. V dropped 5 bases and J dropped 5; count of bases not matched to a gene: 9. The CDR3 nucleotides read TGTGCCAGCAGTCTCAGACAGGGGAAAGGAGATACGCAGTATTTT. Protein sequence: CASSLRQGKGDTQYF.

The chain links TRBV28 to TRBJ1-2, with 9 positions matching TRBD1. Germline assignment: CDR1 MDHEN and CDR2 SYDVKM. The junction had 18 bases not matched to a gene; V was cut back by 5 bases and J by 2 bases. CDR3 length: 19 amino acids. The CDR3 sequence is CASSPHRDRAYFKNYGYTF. The CDR3 DNA reads TGTGCCAGCAGTCCCCACAGGGACAGGGCGTACTTCAAAAACTATGGCTACACCTTC.

The chain carries TRBV6-5 and TRBJ2-7; D is unresolved. V dropped 10 bases and J dropped 3 bases, with 10 bases sitting between them. The CDR3 consists of 11 residues. Germline loops: CDR1 MNHEY, CDR2 SVGAGI. CDR3 amino acids: CATQQFYEQYF. Written as DNA, the CDR3 is TGTGCCACCCAACAGTTCTACGAGCAGTACTTC.

This clonotype was picked up a small number of times. The V gene is TRBV27, the J gene TRBJ1-5, with D perhaps matching TRBD1 (5 bases). The germline CDR1 and CDR2 sequences are MNHEY and SMNVEV (reference sequence). Trimming removed 5 bases from V and 4 bases from J, with 9 bases in between. The CDR3 covers 13 residues. CDR3 protein: CASSKGVNQPQHF. The DNA for the CDR3 is TGTGCCAGCAGTAAAGGGGTGAATCAGCCCCAGCATTTT.

This clonotype occurred a few times. The J gene is TRBJ1-5, the V gene TRBV7-9, with D perhaps TRBD1 (5 bases). V lost 2 bases and J 3 bases, leaving 20 bases between the germline ends. The CDR3 contains 18 residues. The germline CDR1 and CDR2 sequences are SEHNR and FQNEAQ (reference sequence). The CDR3 coding sequence is TGTGCCAGCAGCTTAAATCCCACCGACAGTAATTACAATCAGCCCCAGCATTTT. This sequence encodes CASSLNPTDSNYNQPQHF.

This clonotype appeared a few times. This sequence joins TRBV5-1 and TRBJ2-1, with a possible D match to TRBD1 (5 bases). The CDR3 spans 14 residues. Germline CDR1 reads SGHRS; CDR2 reads YFSETQ. The V end was cut by 0 bases, the J end by 3 bases, with 7 bases between. CDR3 loop: CASSLVGVYNEQFF. For the CDR3, the DNA is TGCGCCAGCAGCTTGGTAGGGGTCTACAATGAGCAGTTCTTC.

This chain joins TRBV9 and TRBJ2-3; 8 nucleotides match TRBD2. The V segment lost 7 bases and the J segment 5 bases; nucleotides outside the gene matches: 12. The germline V gene has CDR1 SGDLS and CDR2 YYNGEE. The CDR3 length is 15 residues. CDR3 in amino acids: CASGPRRGARDTQYF. CDR3 DNA: TGTGCCAGCGGTCCGAGGCGGGGGGCAAGAGATACGCAGTATTTT.

This chain uses TRBV28 with TRBJ2-5; TRBD1 is a possible D gene (6 bases). Trimming stripped 3 bases from V and 5 bases from J, with 16 bases between. Germline V gene lookup returns CDR1 MDHEN and CDR2 SYDVKM. The CDR3 runs to 15 residues. The CDR3 nucleotides read TGTGCCAGCAGTTTTTTGTGGGGGCCGAGGGAGACCCAGTACTTC. It is translated as CASSFLWGPRETQYF.

The chain joins TRBV13 to TRBJ1-2; a weak D match, TRBD1 (5 bases). This CDR3 has 16 amino acids. V dropped 4 bases and J dropped 3 bases, with 18 bases sitting between them. The germline CDR1 and CDR2 sequences are PRHDT and FYEKMQ (reference sequence). The CDR3 protein is CASSWGSATRDYGYTF. The CDR3 DNA reads as TGTGCCAGCAGCTGGGGCAGCGCAACCAGAGACTATGGCTACACCTTC.

Ten or more counts support this clonotype. The chain links TRBV7-6 to TRBJ1-4; D gene unclear. The germline V gene has CDR1 SGHVS and CDR2 FNYEAQ. This CDR3 is 12 amino acids long. Between the trimmed V and J ends, which lost 5 bases and 4 bases, there was a span of 5 bases. This CDR3 is CASSEGNEKLFF. For the CDR3, the DNA is TGTGCCAGCAGCGAGGGTAATGAAAAACTGTTTTTT.

This clonotype was detected only once. CDR3 residues: CASSPSQMNTEAFF. In nucleotides, the CDR3 is TGTGCCAGCAGTCCCAGCCAGATGAACACTGAAGCTTTCTTT. The chain is built from TRBV6-5 and TRBJ1-1; no firm D call. This CDR3 comprises 14 residues. Deletions cut 5 bases from V and 0 bases from J, with 10 bases between. CDR1 and CDR2 (germline): MNHEY, SVGAGI.